This T cell receptor beta chain was recorded in a study of T cell responses to AZD1222 COVID-19 vaccine. Study-wide results and caveats: Targeting of unmutated variant regions was reportedly seen in nearly half of spike-specific TCRs.

The method was immunoSEQ multiplex PCR; TCRdb's version includes in-frame clones alone and lacks a portion of them. This table holds about 140,000 clones, approximately 86% found once. The CDR3 extends over 15 amino acids. The V end lost 8 bases, the J end lost 6 bases, and 17 bases lay between the germline ends. Germline V gene sequence: CDR1 LGHNA, CDR2 YNFKEQ. A word on this clone: The antigen is unknown.

The sequence was obtained from an adult in good health. The specimen was peripheral blood, collected on day 0 of AZD1222 vaccination. The chain couples TRBV4-2 to TRBJ1-6; a weak D match, TRBD1 (5 bases). The CDR3 DNA reads TGTGCCAGCGCCCAAATGCTGAGGGGTAATTCACCCCTCCACTTT. It encodes CASAQMLRGNSPLHF.